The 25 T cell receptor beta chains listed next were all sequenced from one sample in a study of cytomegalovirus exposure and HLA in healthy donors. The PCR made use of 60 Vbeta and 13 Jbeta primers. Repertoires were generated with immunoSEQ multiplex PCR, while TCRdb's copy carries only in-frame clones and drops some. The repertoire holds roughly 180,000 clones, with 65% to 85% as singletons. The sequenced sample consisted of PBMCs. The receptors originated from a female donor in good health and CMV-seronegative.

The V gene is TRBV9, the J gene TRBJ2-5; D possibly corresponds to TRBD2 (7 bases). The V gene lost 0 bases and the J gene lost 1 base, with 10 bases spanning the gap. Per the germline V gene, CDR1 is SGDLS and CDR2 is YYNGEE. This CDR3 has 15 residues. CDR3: CASSVAGGFQETQYF. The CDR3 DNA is TGTGCCAGCAGCGTAGCGGGGGGCTTCCAAGAGACCCAGTACTTC.

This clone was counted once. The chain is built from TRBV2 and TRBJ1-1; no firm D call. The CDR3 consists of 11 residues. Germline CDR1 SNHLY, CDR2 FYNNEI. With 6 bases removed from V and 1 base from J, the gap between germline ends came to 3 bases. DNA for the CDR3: TGTGCCAGCAGCTGGAACACTGAAGCTTTCTTT. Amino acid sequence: CASSWNTEAFF. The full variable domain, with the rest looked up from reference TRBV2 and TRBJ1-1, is EPEVTQTPSHQVTQMGQEVILRCVPISNHLYFYWYRQILGQKVEFLVSFYNNEISEKSEIFDDQFSVERPDGSNFTLKIRSTKLEDSAMYFCASSWNTEAFFGQGTRLTVV.

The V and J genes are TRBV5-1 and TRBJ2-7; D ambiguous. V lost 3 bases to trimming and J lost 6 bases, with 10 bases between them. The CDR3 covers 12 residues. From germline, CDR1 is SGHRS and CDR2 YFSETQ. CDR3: CASSSEALEQYF. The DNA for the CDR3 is TGCGCCAGCAGCTCCGAGGCCCTCGAGCAGTACTTC.

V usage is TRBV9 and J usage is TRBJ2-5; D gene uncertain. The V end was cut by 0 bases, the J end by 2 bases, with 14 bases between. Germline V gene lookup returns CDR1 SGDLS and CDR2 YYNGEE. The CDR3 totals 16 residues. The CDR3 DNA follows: TGTGCCAGCAGCGTAGCTGTGTGGTCTCGGCAAGAGACCCAGTACTTC. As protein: CASSVAVWSRQETQYF.

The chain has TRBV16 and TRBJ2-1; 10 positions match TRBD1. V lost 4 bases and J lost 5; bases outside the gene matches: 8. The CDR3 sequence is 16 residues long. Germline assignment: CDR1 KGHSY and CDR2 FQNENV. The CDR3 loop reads CASSPGQGWGHNEQFF. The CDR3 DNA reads TGTGCCAGCAGCCCGGGACAGGGGTGGGGTCACAATGAGCAGTTCTTC.

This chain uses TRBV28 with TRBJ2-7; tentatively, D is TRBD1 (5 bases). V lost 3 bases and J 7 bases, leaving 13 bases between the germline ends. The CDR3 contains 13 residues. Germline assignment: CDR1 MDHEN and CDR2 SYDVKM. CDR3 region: CASSFNSGWEQYF. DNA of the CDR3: TGTGCCAGCAGTTTTAATTCAGGGTGGGAGCAGTACTTC.

CDR3 DNA: TGTGCCTGGAGGACTACTCTCGCGCACAATGAGCAGTTCTTC. Protein product: CAWRTTLAHNEQFF. This chain joins TRBV30 and TRBJ2-1; D possibly corresponds to TRBD2 (5 bases). CDR1 GTSNPN and CDR2 SVGIG come from the germline V gene (reference sequence). This CDR3 has 14 residues. V lost 3 bases to trimming and J lost 5 bases, with 14 bases between them. Full variable domain (outside the CDR3, taken from reference TRBV30 and TRBJ2-1): SQTIHQWPATLVQPVGSPLSLECTVEGTSNPNLYWYRQAAGRGLQLLFYSVGIGQISSEVPQNLSASRPQDRQFILSSKKLLLSDSGFYLCAWRTTLAHNEQFFGPGTRLTVL.

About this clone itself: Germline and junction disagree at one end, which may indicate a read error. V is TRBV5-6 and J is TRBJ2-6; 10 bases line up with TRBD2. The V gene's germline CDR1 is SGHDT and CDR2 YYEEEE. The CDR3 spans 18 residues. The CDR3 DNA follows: TGTGCCAGCGGCTTGCTAGCGGGGGCCCTCTCTGGGGCCAACGTCCTGACTTTC. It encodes CASGLLAGALSGANVLTF.

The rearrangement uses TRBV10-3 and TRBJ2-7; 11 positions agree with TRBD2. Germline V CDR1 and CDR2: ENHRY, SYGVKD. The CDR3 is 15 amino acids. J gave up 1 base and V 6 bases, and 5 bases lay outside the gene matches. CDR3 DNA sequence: TGTGCCATCAGAACCCGACTAGCGGGATCCTACGAGCAGTACTTC. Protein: CAIRTRLAGSYEQYF.

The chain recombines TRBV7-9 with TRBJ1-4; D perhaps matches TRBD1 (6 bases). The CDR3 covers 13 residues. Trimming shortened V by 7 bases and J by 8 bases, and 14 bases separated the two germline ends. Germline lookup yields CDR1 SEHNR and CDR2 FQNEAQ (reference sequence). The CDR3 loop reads CASNRQAQEKLFF. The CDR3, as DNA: TGTGCCAGCAACCGACAGGCACAAGAAAAACTGTTTTTT.

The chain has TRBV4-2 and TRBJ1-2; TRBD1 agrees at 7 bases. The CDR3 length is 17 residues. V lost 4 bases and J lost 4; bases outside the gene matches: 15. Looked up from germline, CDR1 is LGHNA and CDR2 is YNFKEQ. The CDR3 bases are TGTGCCAGCAGCCCCAACCGGGGACAGCCTTTATCCTATGGCTACACCTTC. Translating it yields CASSPNRGQPLSYGYTF.

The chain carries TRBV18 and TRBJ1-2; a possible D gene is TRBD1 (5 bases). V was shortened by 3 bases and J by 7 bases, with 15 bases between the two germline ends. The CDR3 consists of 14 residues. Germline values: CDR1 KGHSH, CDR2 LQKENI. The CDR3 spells CASSPSTSRGGYTF. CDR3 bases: TGTGCCAGCTCACCGTCGACTTCAAGGGGTGGCTACACCTTC.

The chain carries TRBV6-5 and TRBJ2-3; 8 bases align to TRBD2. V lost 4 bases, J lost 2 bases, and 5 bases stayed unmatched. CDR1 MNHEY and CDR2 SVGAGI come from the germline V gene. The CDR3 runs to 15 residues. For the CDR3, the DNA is TGTGCCAGCAGTTCCAGCGGGGGAGCCACAGATACGCAGTATTTT. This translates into CASSSSGGATDTQYF.

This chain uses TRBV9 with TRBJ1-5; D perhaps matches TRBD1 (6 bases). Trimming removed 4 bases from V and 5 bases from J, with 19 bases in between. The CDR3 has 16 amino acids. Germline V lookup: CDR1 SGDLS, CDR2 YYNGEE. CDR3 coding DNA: TGTGCCAGCAGCCCAACCGGGGCAGGGGATTATCAGCCCCAGCATTTT. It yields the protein CASSPTGAGDYQPQHF.

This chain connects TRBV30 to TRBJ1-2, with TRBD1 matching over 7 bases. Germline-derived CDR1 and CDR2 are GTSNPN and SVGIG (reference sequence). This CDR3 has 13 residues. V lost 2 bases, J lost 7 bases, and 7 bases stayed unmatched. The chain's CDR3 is CAWSTTGVAGYTF. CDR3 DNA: TGTGCCTGGAGTACTACAGGGGTGGCTGGCTACACCTTC.

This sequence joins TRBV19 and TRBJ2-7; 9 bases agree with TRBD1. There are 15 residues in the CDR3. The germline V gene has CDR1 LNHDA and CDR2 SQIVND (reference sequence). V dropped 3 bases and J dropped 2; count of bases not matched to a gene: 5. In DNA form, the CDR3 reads TGTGCCAGTAGTATCCCCGGGACAGGGCCCTACGAGCAGTACTTC. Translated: CASSIPGTGPYEQYF. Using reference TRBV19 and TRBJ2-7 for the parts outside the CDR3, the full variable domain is DGGITQSPKYLFRKEGQNVTLSCEQNLNHDAMYWYRQDPGQGLRLIYYSQIVNDFQKGDIAEGYSVSREKKESFPLTVTSAQKNPTAFYLCASSIPGTGPYEQYFGPGTRLTVT.

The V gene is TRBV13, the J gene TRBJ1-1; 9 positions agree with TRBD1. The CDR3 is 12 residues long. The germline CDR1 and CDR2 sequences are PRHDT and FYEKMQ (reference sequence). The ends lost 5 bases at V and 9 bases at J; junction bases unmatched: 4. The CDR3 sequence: CASSGQGLKAFF. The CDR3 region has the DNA TGTGCCAGCAGCGGACAGGGGCTTAAAGCTTTCTTT.

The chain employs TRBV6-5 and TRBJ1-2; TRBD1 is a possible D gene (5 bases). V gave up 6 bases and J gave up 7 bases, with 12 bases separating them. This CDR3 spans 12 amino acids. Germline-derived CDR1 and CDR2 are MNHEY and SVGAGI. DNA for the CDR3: TGTGCCAGCAGCGGGGACTTCCCTGGCTACACCTTC. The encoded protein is CASSGDFPGYTF.

This CDR3 reads CASSLWGQAYEQYF. The CDR3 nucleotides are TGTGCCAGCAGCCTCTGGGGACAGGCCTACGAGCAGTACTTC. The rearrangement links TRBV2 to TRBJ2-7, with 8 bases that match TRBD1. The V gene end was trimmed by 6 bases and the J gene end by 2 bases; junction bases not matched to a gene: 6. This CDR3 region has 14 residues. Germline values: CDR1 SNHLY, CDR2 FYNNEI.

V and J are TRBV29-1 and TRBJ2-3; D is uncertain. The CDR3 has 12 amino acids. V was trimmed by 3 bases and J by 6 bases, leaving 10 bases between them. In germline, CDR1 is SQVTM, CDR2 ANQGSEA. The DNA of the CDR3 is TGCAGCGTTGATCGTTACAAGGATACGCAGTATTTT. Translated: CSVDRYKDTQYF.

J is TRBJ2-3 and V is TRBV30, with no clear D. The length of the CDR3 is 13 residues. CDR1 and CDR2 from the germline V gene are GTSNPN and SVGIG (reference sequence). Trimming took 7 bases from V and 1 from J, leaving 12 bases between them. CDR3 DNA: TGTGCCTCTTCCCCCTCAGGCACAGATACGCAGTATTTT. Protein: CASSPSGTDTQYF.

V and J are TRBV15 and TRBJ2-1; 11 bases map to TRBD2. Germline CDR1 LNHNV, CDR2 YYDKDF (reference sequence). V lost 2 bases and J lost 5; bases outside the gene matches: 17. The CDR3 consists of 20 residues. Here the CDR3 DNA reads TGTGCCACCAGCAGAACCACCGGGGCTAGCGGGGGGATATACGACAATGAGCAGTTCTTC. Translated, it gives CATSRTTGASGGIYDNEQFF.

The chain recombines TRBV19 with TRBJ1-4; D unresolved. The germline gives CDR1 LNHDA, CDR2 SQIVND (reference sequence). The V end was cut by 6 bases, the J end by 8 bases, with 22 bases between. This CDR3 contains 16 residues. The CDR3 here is CASSPRETKWEEKLFF. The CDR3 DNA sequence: TGTGCCAGTAGCCCCCGGGAGACGAAATGGGAGGAAAAACTGTTTTTT.

The CDR3 sequence is CATSREQGTEAFF. The DNA for the CDR3 is TGTGCCACCAGCAGGGAACAGGGCACTGAAGCTTTCTTT. The genes are TRBV15 and TRBJ1-1; D may be TRBD1 (6 bases). Germline V gene sequence: CDR1 LNHNV, CDR2 YYDKDF (reference sequence). The CDR3 is 13 residues long. The germline V and J ends were trimmed by 3 bases and 4 bases, with 9 bases remaining between them.

Here the CDR3 reads CSTLTDLNTEAFF. CDR3 DNA: TGCAGCACCTTGACAGACTTGAACACTGAAGCTTTCTTT. The chain links TRBV29-1 to TRBJ1-1; TRBD1 is a possible D gene (5 bases). V lost 8 bases, J lost 0 bases, and 13 bases lay in between. The CDR3 has 13 residues. Germline V lookup: CDR1 SQVTM, CDR2 ANQGSEA.